One T cell receptor (beta chain) is described in this entry. The sample is drawn from a study of blood T cell repertoires in COVID-19. In the source study's methods: It was from reference gene primer amplification that nucleated cell counts were estimated. Produced via immunoSEQ multiplex PCR; TCRdb's table is partial and in-frame only. V and J calls plus clone size are reproduced from that table; the DNA served to infer D and trimming. The sample lists about 300,000 clones; just over 85% were seen once. The CDR3 totals 15 residues. The V end was cut by 5 bases, the J end by 6 bases, with 19 bases between. The germline gives CDR1 SGHTA, CDR2 FQGTGA. Participants came from under 30 US areas, aged roughly 18 to 95 years. Among Cohort 3 donors, those recovered had two negative PCRs, clearance, or symptom resolution.

This receptor was taken from a woman aged 18-29 years who had recovered from COVID-19. Specimen: PBMCs or T cells enriched from blood (not recorded which). The chain combines TRBV7-3 with TRBJ1-2, with D unresolved. The CDR3 sequence is CASSRATGPEDGYTF. The CDR3 DNA reads TGTGCCAGCAGCCGAGCCACTGGCCCGGAGGATGGCTACACCTTC.